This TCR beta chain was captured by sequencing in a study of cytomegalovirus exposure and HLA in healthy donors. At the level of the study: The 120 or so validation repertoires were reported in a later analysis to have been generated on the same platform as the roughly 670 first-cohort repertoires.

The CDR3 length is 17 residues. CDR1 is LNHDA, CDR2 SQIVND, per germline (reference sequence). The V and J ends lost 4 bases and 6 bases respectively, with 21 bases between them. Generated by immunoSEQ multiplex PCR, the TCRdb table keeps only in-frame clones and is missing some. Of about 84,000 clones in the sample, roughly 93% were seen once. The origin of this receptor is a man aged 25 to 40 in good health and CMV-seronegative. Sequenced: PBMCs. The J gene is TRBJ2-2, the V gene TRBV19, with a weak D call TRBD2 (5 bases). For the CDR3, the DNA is TGTGCCAGTAGTACTACGACTATGGGTGGTTTCGCCGGGGAGCTGTTTTTT. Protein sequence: CASSTTTMGGFAGELFF.